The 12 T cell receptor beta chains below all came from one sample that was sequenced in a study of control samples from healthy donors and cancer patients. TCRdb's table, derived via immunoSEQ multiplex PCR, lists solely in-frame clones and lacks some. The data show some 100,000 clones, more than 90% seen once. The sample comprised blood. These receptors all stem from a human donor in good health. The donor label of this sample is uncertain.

The CDR3 DNA is TGTGCCAGCAGTTCCGGGACTAGCGGGGGCACAGATACGCAGTATTTT. The encoded protein is CASSSGTSGGTDTQYF. J is TRBJ2-3 and V is TRBV25-1; 13 bases align to TRBD2. Germline V gene data show CDR1 as MGHDK and CDR2 as SYGVNS. CDR3 length: 16 residues. The trim removed 5 bases at V and 1 base at J, leaving 3 bases unmatched.

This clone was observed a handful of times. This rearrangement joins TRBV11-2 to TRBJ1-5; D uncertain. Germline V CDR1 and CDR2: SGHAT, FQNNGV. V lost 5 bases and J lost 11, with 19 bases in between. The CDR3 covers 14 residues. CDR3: CASSPDTRGGTQHF. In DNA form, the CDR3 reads TGTGCCAGCAGCCCCGACACCCGGGGAGGGACCCAGCATTTT.

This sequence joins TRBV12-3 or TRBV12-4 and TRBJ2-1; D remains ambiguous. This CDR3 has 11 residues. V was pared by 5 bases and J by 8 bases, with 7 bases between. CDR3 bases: TGTGCCAGCAGTGCCTTCTATGAGCAGTTCTTC. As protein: CASSAFYEQFF.

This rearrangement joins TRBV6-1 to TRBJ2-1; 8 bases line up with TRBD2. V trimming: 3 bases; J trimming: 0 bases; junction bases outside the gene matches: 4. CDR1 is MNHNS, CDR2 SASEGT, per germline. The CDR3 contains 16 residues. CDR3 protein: CASSDRSGGSYNEQFF. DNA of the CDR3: TGTGCCAGCAGTGACCGGAGCGGGGGCTCCTACAATGAGCAGTTCTTC.

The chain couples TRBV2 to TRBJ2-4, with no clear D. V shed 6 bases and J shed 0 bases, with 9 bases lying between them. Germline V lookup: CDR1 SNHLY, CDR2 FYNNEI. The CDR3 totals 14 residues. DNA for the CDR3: TGTGCCAGCAGAAGGACCTTAGCCAAAAACATTCAGTACTTC. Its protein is CASRRTLAKNIQYF.

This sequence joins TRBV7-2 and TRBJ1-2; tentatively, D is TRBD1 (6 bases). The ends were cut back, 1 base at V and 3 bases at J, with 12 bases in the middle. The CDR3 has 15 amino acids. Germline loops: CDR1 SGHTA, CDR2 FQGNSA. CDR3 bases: TGTGCCAGCAGCTTAGAGGGGGGGCAGGACTATGGCTACACCTTC. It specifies CASSLEGGQDYGYTF.

The CDR3 DNA reads as TGTGCCAGCTCAAGCTACAGGGGAGGCAATGAAAAACTGTTTTTT. It translates to CASSSYRGGNEKLFF. This chain joins TRBV18 and TRBJ1-4; 7 bases match TRBD1. The CDR3 consists of 15 residues. Germline loops: CDR1 KGHSH, CDR2 LQKENI. V lost 5 bases, J lost 5 bases, and 8 bases stayed unmatched. Drawing the rest from reference TRBV18 and TRBJ1-4, the complete variable domain is NAGVMQNPRHLVRRRGQEARLRCSPMKGHSHVYWYRQLPEEGLKFMVYLQKENIIDESGMPKERFSAEFPKEGPSILRIQQVVRGDSAAYFCASSSYRGGNEKLFFGSGTQLSVL.

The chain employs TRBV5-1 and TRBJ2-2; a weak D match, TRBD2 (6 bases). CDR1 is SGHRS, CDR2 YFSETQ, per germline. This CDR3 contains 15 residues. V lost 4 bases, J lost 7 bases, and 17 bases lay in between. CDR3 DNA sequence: TGCGCCAGCAGCACGGGATCAGCCGGGGGCGGGGAGCTGTTTTTT. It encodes CASSTGSAGGGELFF.

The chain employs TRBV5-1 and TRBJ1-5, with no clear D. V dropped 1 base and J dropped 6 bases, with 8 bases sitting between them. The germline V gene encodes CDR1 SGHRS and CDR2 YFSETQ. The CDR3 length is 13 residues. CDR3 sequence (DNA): TGCGCCAGCAGCTTGTTATCGGGTCAGCCCCAGCATTTT. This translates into CASSLLSGQPQHF.

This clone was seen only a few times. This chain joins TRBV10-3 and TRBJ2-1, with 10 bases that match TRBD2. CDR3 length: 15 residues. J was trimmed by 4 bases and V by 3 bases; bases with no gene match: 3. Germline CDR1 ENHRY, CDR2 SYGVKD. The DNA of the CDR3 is TGTGCCATCAGTGAAGCGGGGGGGGAATACAATGAGCAGTTCTTC. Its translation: CAISEAGGEYNEQFF.

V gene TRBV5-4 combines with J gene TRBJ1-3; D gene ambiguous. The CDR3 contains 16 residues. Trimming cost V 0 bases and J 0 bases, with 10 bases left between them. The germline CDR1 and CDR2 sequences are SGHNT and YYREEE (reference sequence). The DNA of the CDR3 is TGTGCCAGCAGCTTGGCCGGGGAGCCCTCTGGAAACACCATATATTTT. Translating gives CASSLAGEPSGNTIYF.

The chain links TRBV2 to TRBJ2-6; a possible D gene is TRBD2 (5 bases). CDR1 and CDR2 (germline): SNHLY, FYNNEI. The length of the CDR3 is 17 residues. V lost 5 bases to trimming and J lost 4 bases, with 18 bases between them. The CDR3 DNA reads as TGTGCCAGCAGTCGCCGAAACACGGGGAGAGGGGCCAACGTCCTGACTTTC. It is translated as CASSRRNTGRGANVLTF.